A selection of T cell receptor beta chains follows, all from one sample in a study of shared clonotypes between healthy human individuals. TCRdb's copy holds only in-frame clones and misses some; the assay was immunoSEQ multiplex PCR. The sample yields 2 million to 2.5 million clones, approximately 94% seen once. Material: naive CD4+ T cells sorted from blood. These receptors originate from a man in his late teens or twenties in good health. Both conserved end residues are part of each CDR3. D genes are given only for firm matches. Clone size is shown for a subset of rows, as once, few, many or a class of expanded clone.

V gene	D gene	J gene	clone size	CDR3 DNA	CDR3 protein
TRBV11-2	NA	TRBJ2-7	NA	TGTGCCAGCAGCTTACCCGGCCCCGAGCAGTACTTC	CASSLPGPEQYF
TRBV25-1	NA	TRBJ1-1	NA	TGTGCCAGCAGGGGCGGGAACACTGAAGCTTTCTTT	CASRGGNTEAFF
TRBV5-6	TRBD1	TRBJ1-4	NA	TGTGCCAGCAGCTTGGACTACAGGGGGCGCGAAAAACTGTTTTTT	CASSLDYRGREKLFF
TRBV10-1	NA	TRBJ1-1	NA	TGCGCCAGCATCAACGGGCAGCACACTGAAGCTTTCTTT	CASINGQHTEAFF
TRBV7-9	NA	TRBJ2-5	once	TGTGCCAGCAGCAGACTCCCGGAGACCCAGTACTTC	CASSRLPETQYF
TRBV2	TRBD2	TRBJ2-7	once	TGTGCCAGCAGTGGGACTAGCGGTCCCTACTACGAGCAGTACTTC	CASSGTSGPYYEQYF
TRBV7-2	TRBD1	TRBJ1-5	NA	TGTGCCAGCAGCACCTACAGGGGGGAGGGTCAGCCCCAGCATTTT	CASSTYRGEGQPQHF
TRBV9	TRBD1	TRBJ1-3	NA	TGTGCCAGCAGCGTAGATCCAGGGGGCTTAGCTGGAAACACCATATATTTT	CASSVDPGGLAGNTIYF
TRBV5-1	TRBD1	TRBJ1-6	NA	TGCGCCAGCAGAGGGGGCGACGTGAATTCACCCCTCCACTTT	CASRGGDVNSPLHF
TRBV28	TRBD1	TRBJ2-7	NA	TGTGCCAGCAGTAGGGACAGCCTTGGTTCCTACGAGCAGTACTTC	CASSRDSLGSYEQYF
TRBV6-6	NA	TRBJ1-3	NA	TGTGCCAGCATCGGACAGATAGCAAACACCATATATTTT	CASIGQIANTIYF
TRBV5-6	NA	TRBJ2-7	NA	TGTGCCAGCAGCTTCAATGGTGTCTGGGGGACGGGGAGTCTTTGGGAGCAGTACTTC	CASSFNGVWGTGSLWEQYF
TRBV29-1	NA	TRBJ2-3	NA	TGCAGCGACCGCCGAGGGCCGGGCACAGATACGCAGTATTTT	CSDRRGPGTDTQYF
TRBV7-8	TRBD1	TRBJ2-2	NA	TGTGCCAGCAACTACCGGGACAGGAACACCGGGGAGCTGTTTTTT	CASNYRDRNTGELFF
TRBV6-1	NA	TRBJ2-7	NA	TGTGCCAGCAGTGAAGCCCTTGGGCTAGCGAGCTACGAGCAGTACTTC	CASSEALGLASYEQYF
TRBV25-1	NA	TRBJ1-3	NA	TGTGCCAGCAGTGAATTGGCCTCGATCCGGAACACCATATATTTT	CASSELASIRNTIYF
TRBV6-5	NA	TRBJ1-2	once	TGTGCCAGCAGTTATTCAACGGGACTCTATGGCTACACCTTC	CASSYSTGLYGYTF
TRBV2	TRBD2	TRBJ2-7	NA	TGTGCCAGCAGTCCAACGAGGACTAGCGGGAGACAGCAGTACTTC	CASSPTRTSGRQQYF
TRBV19	TRBD1	TRBJ2-2	NA	TGTGCCAGTACGCAGGGACAGGGGAACACCGGGGAGCTGTTTTTT	CASTQGQGNTGELFF
TRBV6-6	TRBD2	TRBJ2-5	NA	TGTGCCAGCAGCCCCGCACGGGGGGGGAGAAAGGAGACCCAGTACTTC	CASSPARGGRKETQYF
TRBV5-1	TRBD1	TRBJ2-7	NA	TGCGCCAGCAGCTTCACTGGACAGGGTTTCTACGAGCAGTACTTC	CASSFTGQGFYEQYF
TRBV4-1	TRBD2	TRBJ2-3	NA	TGCGCCAGCAGCCAAGAGGGTAGCGGGCGAAGCACAGATACGCAGTATTTT	CASSQEGSGRSTDTQYF
TRBV5-1	TRBD1	TRBJ1-3	NA	TGCGCCAGCAGCTTGGCCGGACAGGCCATCTCTGGAAACACCATATATTTT	CASSLAGQAISGNTIYF